Following are 13 T cell receptor beta chains from one sample sequenced in a study of PD-1 blockade in classical Hodgkin lymphoma. The time point denotes: cycle 4 day 1 (C4D1), after 6 weeks of nivolumab. In every patient, relapse followed autologous stem cell transplantation, while exposure to brentuximab vedotin differed. The table came from immunoSEQ multiplex PCR; TCRdb's copy has only in-frame clones and leaves some out. The data show tens of thousands of clones, less than 95% seen once. The source was peripheral blood mononuclear cells (PBMCs), collected before the fourth cycle of nivolumab. Receptor source: a human donor with classical Hodgkin lymphoma.

This chain joins TRBV4-1 and TRBJ2-5, with a tentative D call TRBD1 (8 bases). CDR3 length: 17 residues. CDR1 and CDR2 from the germline V gene are MGHRA and YSYEKL. The germline V and J ends were trimmed by 0 bases and 5 bases, with 19 bases remaining between them. The CDR3 bases are TGCGCCAGCAGCCAAGATGGACACAGGGGGGGGGTCGAGACCCAGTACTTC. It is translated as CASSQDGHRGGVETQYF.

This sequence joins TRBV10-3 and TRBJ1-5; D remains ambiguous. Germline V gives CDR1 ENHRY, CDR2 SYGVKD. The CDR3 consists of 13 residues. V was shortened by 3 bases and J by 4 bases, with 7 bases between the two germline ends. The CDR3 DNA follows: TGTGCCATCAGTGAAGGAGATAATCAGCCCCAGCATTTT. Its protein is CAISEGDNQPQHF.

The gene calls are TRBV28 and TRBJ1-1; TRBD1 is a possible D gene (5 bases). CDR3 size: 14 residues. V dropped 8 bases and J dropped 0 bases, with 13 bases sitting between them. Looked up from germline, CDR1 is MDHEN and CDR2 is SYDVKM. CDR3 DNA: TGTGCCAGCCGGACTTCGGGGCTGAACACTGAAGCTTTCTTT. Encoded protein: CASRTSGLNTEAFF.

The chain links TRBV5-4 to TRBJ1-2; 7 bases agree with TRBD1. Germline CDR1 and CDR2: SGHNT and YYREEE (reference sequence). This CDR3 contains 14 residues. V dropped 4 bases and J dropped 2; count of bases not matched to a gene: 5. CDR3: CASSGRQGNYGYTF. Written as DNA, the CDR3 is TGTGCCAGCAGCGGGCGACAGGGAAACTATGGCTACACCTTC.

This chain joins TRBV5-1 and TRBJ1-2, with D maybe TRBD1 (6 bases). The ends were cut back, 3 bases at V and 7 bases at J, with 13 bases in the middle. CDR3 length equals 13 residues. Germline CDR1 and CDR2: SGHRS and YFSETQ. CDR3 residues: CASSSSQGSGYTF. The CDR3, as DNA: TGCGCCAGCAGCTCCTCACAGGGTTCTGGCTACACCTTC.

The V call is TRBV2, the J call TRBJ1-6; TRBD1 agrees at 7 bases. Germline V gene data show CDR1 as SNHLY and CDR2 as FYNNEI. The CDR3 has 12 amino acids. V shed 11 bases, J shed 4 bases, and the junction held 2 bases outside the gene matches. CDR3 DNA: TGTGCCGGGACAGATTATAATTCACCCCTCCACTTT. Amino acid sequence: CAGTDYNSPLHF.

The gene calls are TRBV15 and TRBJ1-6; D uncertain. The CDR3 totals 14 residues. V gave up 1 base and J gave up 11 bases, with 12 bases separating them. The germline CDR1 and CDR2 sequences are LNHNV and YYDKDF (reference sequence). The CDR3 loop is CATSRVDSAAPLHF. CDR3 bases: TGTGCCACCAGCAGAGTGGACTCCGCGGCACCCCTCCACTTT.

This CDR3 reads CASSIENQPQHF. CDR3 nucleotides: TGTGCCAGTAGTATCGAGAATCAGCCCCAGCATTTT. V and J are TRBV19 and TRBJ1-5; D is unresolved. The germline gives CDR1 LNHDA, CDR2 SQIVND (reference sequence). Trimming shortened V by 3 bases and J by 4 bases, and 4 bases separated the two germline ends. This CDR3 contains 12 residues.

The rearrangement links TRBV2 to TRBJ1-5, with unresolved D. V lost 4 bases and J 4 bases, leaving 14 bases between the germline ends. Per germline, CDR1 SNHLY and CDR2 FYNNEI. This CDR3 is built from 15 residues. The CDR3 bases are TGTGCCAGCAGTGGCGAGAAAAGCCAAAATCAGCCCCAGCATTTT. Amino acids: CASSGEKSQNQPQHF.

Notes on this clone: The junction does not match germline at one end; this may be a read error. The sample has other DNA sequences that encode this CDR3 too. The chain employs TRBV6-1 and TRBJ1-4; 8 bases agree with TRBD1. The CDR3 runs to 14 residues. CDR1 and CDR2 from the germline V gene are MNHNS and SASEGT. The CDR3 here is CASFGDRINEKLFF. The CDR3 DNA reads as TGTGCCAGCTTTGGGGACAGGATAAATGAAAAACTATTTTTT.

This chain joins TRBV5-4 and TRBJ1-2, with unresolved D. Trimming stripped 0 bases from V and 4 bases from J, with 4 bases between. Germline V lookup: CDR1 SGHNT, CDR2 YYREEE (reference sequence). The CDR3 has 12 residues. CDR3: CASSLDTYGYTF. In DNA form, the CDR3 reads TGTGCCAGCAGCTTGGACACCTATGGCTACACCTTC.

Here the CDR3 reads CSVAWQGSGVAFF. The CDR3 nucleotides are TGCAGCGTCGCCTGGCAGGGAAGCGGGGTGGCTTTCTTT. The chain combines TRBV29-1 with TRBJ1-1, with D possibly TRBD1 on 5 matching bases. There are 13 residues in the CDR3. The V end was cut by 6 bases, the J end by 11 bases, with 22 bases between. Per the germline V gene, CDR1 is SQVTM and CDR2 is ANQGSEA.

The rearrangement joins TRBV7-9 to TRBJ2-6, with unresolved D. V gave up 2 bases and J gave up 0 bases, with 5 bases separating them. CDR3 size: 15 residues. Germline V gene data show CDR1 as SEHNR and CDR2 as FQNEAQ (reference sequence). CDR3 coding DNA: TGTGCCAGCAGCTTACCCGCCTCTGGGGCCAACGTCCTGACTTTC. It encodes CASSLPASGANVLTF. Complete variable domain (other parts from reference TRBV7-9 and TRBJ2-6): DTGVSQNPRHKITKRGQNVTFRCDPISEHNRLYWYRQTLGQGPEFLTYFQNEAQLEKSRLLSDRFSAERPKGSFSTLEIQRTEQGDSAMYLCASSLPASGANVLTFGAGSRLTVL.